Listed below are T cell receptor beta chains from one sample, sequenced in a study of T cells in Graves' hyperthyroidism and ophthalmopathy. TCRdb re-called the multiplex PCR reads with MiXCR, one entry per CDR3 protein. The sample has about 510,000 distinct CDR3 sequences; 12% to 15% are singletons. The material sequenced was blood. The receptors were gathered from a woman aged 40 to 50 with Graves' hyperthyroidism. Both conserved end residues are part of each CDR3. A D gene is named only where the DNA matches it firmly. Some rows have no size entry. The others give once, few or many, or a class for an expanded clone.

clone_size j_call v_call d_call cdr3_aa cdr3_nt
many TRBJ2-7 TRBV5-8 - CASSLAIRGPTYEQYF TGTGCCAGCAGCTTGGCGATCCGCGGGCCTACCTACGAGCAGTACTTC
- TRBJ2-2 TRBV9 - CASSVWGSGSGELFF TGTGCCAGCAGCGTATGGGGGAGTGGGTCCGGGGAGCTGTTTTTT
few TRBJ1-5 TRBV19 TRBD1 CASSTLDRGGNQPQHF TGTGCCAGTAGTACTCTGGACAGGGGAGGCAATCAGCCCCAGCATTTT
many TRBJ2-7 TRBV20-1 TRBD1 CSARVPGQGALYEQYF TGCAGTGCTAGAGTACCGGGACAGGGGGCCCTCTACGAGCAGTACTTC
many TRBJ2-3 TRBV7-3 - CASSLRGLSTDTQYF TGTGCCAGCAGCTTACGGGGACTTAGCACAGATACGCAGTATTTT
many TRBJ2-5 TRBV12-5 TRBD2 CASGLALLAGGPQETQYF TGTGCTAGTGGTTTGGCGCTTCTAGCGGGAGGGCCCCAGGAGACCCAGTACTTC
- TRBJ2-7 TRBV20-1 - CSARDVDRTYEQYF TGCAGTGCTAGAGACGTTGACAGAACCTACGAGCAGTACTTC
- TRBJ2-1 TRBV19 - CATLGRPTYNEQFF TGTGCCACTCTCGGGCGGCCCACCTACAATGAGCAGTTCTTC
many TRBJ2-7 TRBV27 TRBD1 CASSLGTGGDEQYF TGTGCCAGCAGTTTGGGGACAGGGGGCGACGAGCAGTACTTC
many TRBJ2-2 TRBV7-2 TRBD2 CASSTGGLAGAGELFF TGTGCCAGCAGTACCGGTGGGCTAGCGGGAGCCGGGGAGCTGTTTTTT
many TRBJ2-1 TRBV10-2 TRBD2 CASSESGLAGVAYNEQFF TGCGCCAGCAGTGAGTCGGGACTAGCGGGAGTAGCCTACAATGAGCAGTTCTTC
- TRBJ1-6 TRBV30 - CAWSGQYNSPLHF TGTGCCTGGAGCGGACAGTATAATTCACCCCTCCACTTT
many TRBJ2-5 TRBV11-3 - CASSLVWAETQYF TGTGCCAGCAGCTTAGTTTGGGCTGAGACCCAGTACTTC
many TRBJ2-5 TRBV12-3/TRBV12-4 - CASSLRAGGQETQYF TGTGCCAGCAGTTTACGAGCAGGGGGGCAAGAGACCCAGTACTTC
many TRBJ1-1 TRBV12-3/TRBV12-4 TRBD1 CASSGDRALDTEAFF TGTGCCAGCAGTGGGGACAGGGCCTTGGACACTGAAGCTTTCTTT
many TRBJ2-6 TRBV2 - CASSTLNSGANVLTF TGTGCCAGCAGTACTCTAAACTCTGGGGCCAACGTCCTGACTTTC
- TRBJ2-7 TRBV3-1 - CASSQDRTLYEQYF TGTGCCAGCAGCCAAGACAGGACCCTCTACGAGCAGTACTTC
few TRBJ2-5 TRBV19 TRBD2 CASSPPSSGSRETQYF TGTGCCAGTAGTCCACCTTCTAGCGGGAGCAGAGAGACCCAGTACTTC
many TRBJ2-2 TRBV30 - CAWRGPVGQGNTGELFF TGTGCCTGGAGGGGGCCGGTGGGGCAGGGTAACACCGGGGAGCTGTTTTTT
few TRBJ2-7 TRBV18 TRBD2 CASSPGEGLDNTEQYF TGTGCCAGCTCACCAGGGGAAGGACTAGACAACACCGAGCAGTACTTC
- TRBJ2-7 TRBV20-1 TRBD1 CSAREQTGGLYEQYF TGCAGTGCTAGAGAGCAGACAGGGGGCTTATACGAGCAGTACTTC
many TRBJ2-7 TRBV10-3 TRBD2 CAISESIAGGTYEQYF TGTGCCATCAGTGAGTCGATAGCGGGAGGAACCTACGAGCAGTACTTC
many TRBJ2-7 TRBV7-9 - CASSTGQFSYEQYF TGTGCCAGCTCGACAGGCCAATTCTCCTACGAGCAGTACTTC
- TRBJ1-1 TRBV9 - CASSPSGPLNTEAFF TGTGCCAGCAGCCCATCGGGACCCTTGAACACTGAAGCTTTCTTT
few TRBJ2-2 TRBV10-3 - CAIAANTGELFF TGTGCCATCGCCGCCAACACCGGGGAGCTGTTTTTT
- TRBJ2-7 TRBV15 TRBD2 CATSRGSGGSYEQYF TGTGCCACCAGCAGAGGGTCGGGAGGGTCCTACGAGCAGTACTTC
many TRBJ2-7 TRBV6-1 TRBD1 CASSEGTDSAYEQYF TGTGCCAGCAGCGAAGGGACAGACTCCGCCTACGAGCAGTACTTC
- TRBJ1-1 TRBV4-1 - CASSQAFNTEAFF TGCGCCAGCAGCCAAGCCTTTAACACTGAAGCTTTCTTT
many TRBJ2-3 TRBV5-4 TRBD2 CASSLAREADTQYF TGTGCCAGCAGCTTGGCACGGGAGGCAGATACGCAGTATTTT
many TRBJ1-2 TRBV2 TRBD1 CASSVFEGGERYTF TGTGCCAGCAGTGTGTTCGAAGGGGGCGAGCGCTACACCTTC
few TRBJ2-2 TRBV3-1 - CASSRTGTDTGELFF TGTGCCAGCAGCCGCACCGGGACCGACACCGGGGAGCTGTTTTTT
many TRBJ2-7 TRBV11-2 - CASRSRGFGDEQYF TGTGCCAGCAGGTCAAGGGGCTTTGGGGACGAGCAGTACTTC
few TRBJ1-1 TRBV29-1 - CSVDPGRTNTEAFF TGCAGCGTTGACCCCGGGCGGACTAACACTGAAGCTTTCTTT
- TRBJ2-1 TRBV30 - CAWSVWGSGRSIF TGTGCCTGGAGTGTCTGGGGCTCGGGCAGATCAATCTTC
- TRBJ1-2 TRBV6-1 - CASSDASRFGYGYTF TGTGCCAGCAGTGATGCCTCTCGGTTCGGCTATGGCTACACCTTC